These 25 T cell receptor beta chains share one sample of origin, sequenced in a study of blood T cell repertoires in COVID-19. TCRdb's table, derived via immunoSEQ multiplex PCR, lists solely in-frame clones and lacks some. The table lists nearly 250,000 clones, approximately 85% of them singletons. Sequencing input: peripheral blood. These receptors all stem from a woman of 80 years or more with COVID-19, enrolled during active disease.

This rearrangement joins TRBV14 to TRBJ1-1, with 7 nucleotides matching TRBD1. The junction had 10 bases not matched to a gene; V was cut back by 4 bases and J by 8 bases. The CDR3 extends over 14 amino acids. CDR1 is SGHDN and CDR2 is FVKESK in the germline V gene. CDR3 nucleotide sequence: TGTGCCAGCAGCCTATTCCGGGACAGCGCCGAAGCTTTCTTT. It specifies CASSLFRDSAEAFF.

J is TRBJ2-2 and V is TRBV2; TRBD1 aligns across 9 bases. Germline CDR1 reads SNHLY; CDR2 reads FYNNEI. Losses at the gene ends were 8 bases for V and 6 bases for J; bases not matched to a gene: 7. This CDR3 is built from 14 residues. CDR3 DNA sequence: TGTGCCAGCGAAGGGACAGGGTTGGCCGGGGAGCTGTTTTTT. Amino acids: CASEGTGLAGELFF. Filled out from reference TRBV2 and TRBJ2-2, the complete variable domain reads EPEVTQTPSHQVTQMGQEVILRCVPISNHLYFYWYRQILGQKVEFLVSFYNNEISEKSEIFDDQFSVERPDGSNFTLKIRSTKLEDSAMYFCASEGTGLAGELFFGEGSRLTVL.

The chain carries TRBV6-4 and TRBJ1-1; no definite D call. Per the germline V gene, CDR1 is MRHNA and CDR2 is SNTAGT. With 10 bases removed from V and 1 base from J, the gap between germline ends came to 19 bases. The length of the CDR3 is 15 residues. CDR3: CATTDVGLGNTEAFF. The CDR3 DNA reads as TGTGCCACCACAGATGTAGGATTAGGGAACACTGAAGCTTTCTTT.

Only a few counts were recorded for this clone. The chain is built from TRBV6-5 and TRBJ1-6, with 8 bases aligning to TRBD1. Germline trimming cut 6 bases from V and 6 bases from J; bases unmatched to any gene: 4. The CDR3 has 14 residues. Germline V gene lookup returns CDR1 MNHEY and CDR2 SVGAGI. As DNA, the CDR3 is TGTGCCAGCAGACGACAGGGGATTAATTCACCCCTCCACTTT. Translating gives CASRRQGINSPLHF.

The rearrangement uses TRBV5-1 and TRBJ2-3, with TRBD2 identical over 8 bases. Germline CDR1 reads SGHRS; CDR2 reads YFSETQ. The CDR3 consists of 16 residues. J was trimmed by 1 base and V by 3 bases; bases with no gene match: 7. The CDR3, as DNA: TGCGCCAGCAGCTCTTGGGCGGGGGGCCGCACAGATACGCAGTATTTT. It encodes CASSSWAGGRTDTQYF.

The V and J genes are TRBV5-1 and TRBJ2-5, with TRBD2 identical over 8 bases. Germline V gene data show CDR1 as SGHRS and CDR2 as YFSETQ. The CDR3 covers 15 residues. V dropped 0 bases and J dropped 4; count of bases not matched to a gene: 5. The CDR3 nucleotides are TGCGCCAGCAGCTTGGCTCGGGCGGGGGGAGAGACCCAGTACTTC. Translating it yields CASSLARAGGETQYF.

CDR3 DNA sequence: TGTGCCAGCAGCTCGGGACAGGGGCAAGAGACCCAGTACTTC. Residues: CASSSGQGQETQYF. V gene TRBV5-4 combines with J gene TRBJ2-5, with 10 bases fitting TRBD1. Germline V lookup: CDR1 SGHNT, CDR2 YYREEE (reference sequence). The trim removed 3 bases at V and 2 bases at J, leaving 1 base unmatched. The CDR3 is made up of 14 amino acids. Drawing the rest from reference TRBV5-4 and TRBJ2-5, the complete variable domain is ETGVTQSPTHLIKTRGQQVTLRCSSQSGHNTVSWYQQALGQGPQFIFQYYREEENGRGNFPPRFSGLQFPNYSSELNVNALELDDSALYLCASSSGQGQETQYFGPGTRLLVL.

This sequence joins TRBV25-1 and TRBJ2-3; no definite D call. Trimming shortened V by 5 bases and J by 2 bases, and 5 bases separated the two germline ends. CDR3 length: 12 residues. Germline-derived CDR1 and CDR2 are MGHDK and SYGVNS. CDR3 sequence: CASSPYTDTQYF. The CDR3 coding sequence is TGTGCCAGCAGTCCGTACACAGATACGCAGTATTTT.

The chain joins TRBV5-5 to TRBJ1-1, with TRBD1 matching 9 bases. The CDR3 is 14 amino acids. CDR1 SGHKS and CDR2 YYEKEE come from the germline V gene (reference sequence). Trimming took 6 bases from V and 8 from J; bases not matched to a gene: 11. CDR3 protein: CASTPGQGFREAFF. CDR3 sequence (DNA): TGTGCCAGCACCCCGGGACAGGGTTTTCGGGAAGCTTTCTTT.

This clone was detected only once. The chain links TRBV5-1 to TRBJ2-2; TRBD1 is a possible D gene (6 bases). V dropped 4 bases and J dropped 4 bases, with 11 bases sitting between them. Per the germline V gene, CDR1 is SGHRS and CDR2 is YFSETQ. This CDR3 has 14 amino acids. CDR3 bases: TGCGCCAGCAGCCAGGGGCAATTCACCGGGGAGCTGTTTTTT. Amino acid sequence: CASSQGQFTGELFF.

V usage is TRBV5-1 and J usage is TRBJ1-1; maybe TRBD1 (5 bases). Trimming stripped 4 bases from V and 3 bases from J, with 13 bases between. The length of the CDR3 is 14 residues. Per the germline V gene, CDR1 is SGHRS and CDR2 is YFSETQ. CDR3 in amino acids: CASSHGLGDTEAFF. The CDR3 bases are TGCGCCAGCAGCCACGGTTTAGGGGACACTGAAGCTTTCTTT.

The chain has TRBV11-2 and TRBJ1-1, with 7 bases aligning to TRBD1. This CDR3 has 15 amino acids. The V gene's germline CDR1 is SGHAT and CDR2 FQNNGV. V dropped 5 bases and J dropped 0; count of bases not matched to a gene: 6. CDR3 sequence: CASSRGQTLNTEAFF. The CDR3 DNA reads TGTGCCAGCAGCCGGGGACAGACTCTGAACACTGAAGCTTTCTTT.

This sequence joins TRBV11-3 and TRBJ2-3, with TRBD2 matching over 7 bases. V gave up 3 bases and J gave up 2 bases; unmatched junction bases: 8. The length of the CDR3 is 16 residues. CDR1 is SGHNT, CDR2 YENEEA, per germline. CDR3 sequence (DNA): TGTGCCAGCAGCTTGGGCAACGCGGGAGACACAGATACGCAGTATTTT. The encoded protein is CASSLGNAGDTDTQYF.

The chain uses TRBV5-1 and TRBJ2-3; TRBD1 matches 9 bases. The ends lost 0 bases at V and 6 bases at J; junction bases unmatched: 8. Per the germline V gene, CDR1 is SGHRS and CDR2 is YFSETQ. This CDR3 spans 16 amino acids. The CDR3 nucleotides are TGCGCCAGCAGCTTGGAAACAGGGGGCGCCTTTGATACGCAGTATTTT. It encodes CASSLETGGAFDTQYF.

This chain uses TRBV6-6 with TRBJ2-4; D is undetermined. The germline V gene has CDR1 MNHNY and CDR2 SVGAGI (reference sequence). V was shortened by 0 bases and J by 6 bases, with 3 bases between the two germline ends. There are 12 residues in the CDR3. The CDR3 DNA reads TGTGCCAGCAGTTACTCGGCAAACATTCAGTACTTC. It encodes CASSYSANIQYF.

This clone was seen a few times. The V gene is TRBV28, the J gene TRBJ1-3, with D possibly being TRBD1 (6 bases). In germline, CDR1 is MDHEN, CDR2 SYDVKM. The CDR3 spans 14 residues. V lost 6 bases, J lost 2 bases, and 11 bases lay in between. The CDR3 here is CASRQGNAGNTIYF. CDR3 DNA: TGTGCCAGCAGGCAGGGGAATGCTGGAAACACCATATATTTT.

Comments on this clone: Other DNA sequences in the sample encode the same CDR3. The chain links TRBV9 to TRBJ2-5; TRBD2 matches 15 bases. CDR3 length equals 16 residues. J lost 1 base, V lost 3 bases, and 1 base had no gene match. The germline V gene encodes CDR1 SGDLS and CDR2 YYNGEE. For the CDR3, the DNA is TGTGCCAGCAGCGCGGGACTAGCGGGGGGCCAAGAGACCCAGTACTTC. It encodes CASSAGLAGGQETQYF.

V and J are TRBV11-2 and TRBJ2-7, with D possibly matching TRBD1 (5 bases). The CDR3 consists of 14 residues. The germline V and J ends were trimmed by 3 bases and 3 bases, with 12 bases remaining between them. Germline V lookup: CDR1 SGHAT, CDR2 FQNNGV. The CDR3: CASSLSDSLYEQYF. In DNA, the CDR3 is TGTGCCAGCAGCTTGAGTGACAGCCTCTACGAGCAGTACTTC.

The chain uses TRBV3-1 (or the pseudogene TRBV3-2) and TRBJ1-2; TRBD1 aligns across 8 bases. J gave up 8 bases and V 6 bases, and 8 bases lay outside the gene matches. Germline values: CDR1 LGHDT, CDR2 YNNKEL (reference sequence). This CDR3 has 13 residues. CDR3 nucleotides: TGTGCCAGCAGGCGTGGACAGGGTGAAGGCTACACCTTC. Its protein product is CASRRGQGEGYTF.

This clone appeared a single time. V usage is TRBV5-6 and J usage is TRBJ1-6; 9 bases line up with TRBD1. Germline V gene lookup returns CDR1 SGHDT and CDR2 YYEEEE. The CDR3 runs to 17 residues. The J segment lost 10 bases and the V segment lost 0 bases, leaving 11 bases of the junction unmatched. The CDR3 DNA is TGTGCCAGCAGCTTGGGGTCCAGACAGGGGGTCGGCTCACCCCTCCACTTT. It translates to CASSLGSRQGVGSPLHF.

This clone has just a few counts. As DNA, the CDR3 is TGTGCCAGCAGCTTAGTGGCAGAATATGGCTACACCTTC. Amino acids: CASSLVAEYGYTF. The gene calls are TRBV7-8 and TRBJ1-2; D gene ambiguous. Trimming left V 1 base short and J 5 bases short, with 8 bases between. The CDR3 totals 13 residues. CDR1 is SGHVS and CDR2 is FQNEAQ in the germline V gene.

The gene calls are TRBV7-9 and TRBJ2-2; D is uncertain. V was trimmed by 1 base and J by 4 bases, leaving 13 bases between them. The CDR3 totals 16 residues. In germline, CDR1 is SEHNR, CDR2 FQNEAQ (reference sequence). The CDR3 here is CASSLVRGQGTGELFF. The CDR3 DNA reads as TGTGCCAGCAGCTTAGTCCGAGGCCAAGGCACCGGGGAGCTGTTTTTT.

The chain couples TRBV5-1 to TRBJ1-1; the D gene is possibly TRBD1 (5 bases). V was clipped by 3 bases and J by 4 bases, with 16 bases between them. The V gene's germline CDR1 is SGHRS and CDR2 YFSETQ. The CDR3 is made up of 15 amino acids. DNA for the CDR3: TGCGCCAGCAGCTCCCCGGGACGGGGGAGCACTGAAGCTTTCTTT. This translates into CASSSPGRGSTEAFF.

The CDR3: CASSGRAIAKNIQYF. DNA for the CDR3: TGTGCCAGCAGTGGGAGGGCGATAGCCAAAAACATTCAGTACTTC. This chain links TRBV2 with TRBJ2-4, with D perhaps matching TRBD2 (6 bases). This CDR3 is 15 amino acids long. Germline V lookup: CDR1 SNHLY, CDR2 FYNNEI. V shed 4 bases and J shed 0 bases, with 10 bases lying between them.

The chain uses TRBV19 and TRBJ1-5; D gene ambiguous. CDR3 length: 11 amino acids. Trimming stripped 4 bases from V and 11 bases from J, with 9 bases between. Germline assignment: CDR1 LNHDA and CDR2 SQIVND (reference sequence). CDR3 sequence: CASSTATAQHF. The DNA for the CDR3 is TGTGCCAGTAGTACAGCCACAGCCCAGCATTTT.